Detailed here is one TCR beta chain. This entry belongs to a study of blood T cell repertoires in COVID-19. In the study overall: COVID-19 samples collected from the United States, Italy and Spain covered acute and convalescent phases. PBMCs, B-cell-depleted T cells, or T cells provided the cDNA or gDNA that made up the material.

The recovered donors of Cohort 3 showed two negative PCRs, clearance, or symptom resolution. Using immunoSEQ multiplex PCR, the repertoire was profiled, and TCRdb retains in-frame clones only, with some absent. The data contain 400,000 to 450,000 clones, around 90% of them singletons. The CDR3 spans 15 residues. CDR1 and CDR2 from the germline V gene are LNHNV and YYDKDF (reference sequence). Trimming cost V 0 bases and J 11 bases; bases outside gene matches: 8. Sequencing used PBMCs or T cells enriched from blood (not recorded which). This sequence joins TRBV15 and TRBJ2-3; TRBD2 aligns across 10 bases. This TCR was recovered from a man aged 18 to 29 who had recovered from COVID-19. Written as DNA, the CDR3 is TGTGCCACCAGCAGAGAGGGACTAGCGAGAGGAGAGCAGTATTTT. Protein: CATSREGLARGEQYF.